This is a list of T cell receptor beta chains from one sample in a study of blood T cell repertoires in COVID-19. Using immunoSEQ multiplex PCR, the repertoire was profiled, and TCRdb retains in-frame clones only, with some absent. Among a few hundred thousand clones, over 75% were seen once, and the ten largest hold 1.4%. Sequencing was carried out using PBMCs or T cells enriched from blood (not recorded which). The source is a woman between 18 and 30 years old who had been exposed to COVID-19. CDR3s include the opening cysteine and the closing phenylalanine or tryptophan. Fields, in order: D gene, J gene, clone size, V gene, CDR3 DNA, CDR3 protein. The D gene is left open where the match is weak. The listing skips clone size in some rows; elsewhere it reads once, few, many or a size class.

TRBD1,TRBJ1-2,.,TRBV2,TGTGCCAGCAGCAAGACAGGGGGCGCGGGCTACACCTTC,CASSKTGGAGYTF
.,TRBJ2-1,.,TRBV24-1,TGTGCCACCAGTGAGGACACCTCGTCCTACAATGAGCAGTTCTTC,CATSEDTSSYNEQFF
.,TRBJ1-2,.,TRBV28,TGTGCCAGCAGTTTAAGCGGGTTTTATGGCTACACCTTC,CASSLSGFYGYTF
TRBD1,TRBJ2-7,.,TRBV6-5,TGTGCCAGCAGAGACAGGGGCCCCTACGAGCAGTACTTC,CASRDRGPYEQYF
.,TRBJ1-2,many,TRBV23-1,TGCGCCAGCAGTTCGACAATTGCTAACTATGGCTACACCTTC,CASSSTIANYGYTF
.,TRBJ1-2,.,TRBV10-3,TGTGCCATCAGCCAAGGACAGTACTATGGCTACACCTTC,CAISQGQYYGYTF
.,TRBJ1-5,.,TRBV6-5,TGTGCCAGCAGTCAGCTACAGGGCAATCAGCCCCAGCATTTT,CASSQLQGNQPQHF
TRBD1,TRBJ1-1,.,TRBV10-1,TGCGCCAGCAGTTCAACCGGGACAGGGAACACTGAAGCTTTCTTT,CASSSTGTGNTEAFF
TRBD1,TRBJ1-6,.,TRBV6-5,TGTGCCAGCAGACCACAGGGGGCAGGGAATTCACCCCTCCACTTT,CASRPQGAGNSPLHF
TRBD1,TRBJ1-1,.,TRBV27,TGTGCCAGCAGCCGGGACAGGTTGGCTCAAGGTGAAGCTTTCTTT,CASSRDRLAQGEAFF
.,TRBJ1-1,.,TRBV7-9,TGTGCCAGCAGCTTAATAGAGGGGGCTGAAGCTTTCTTT,CASSLIEGAEAFF
.,TRBJ1-3,.,TRBV19,TGTGCCAGTAGTATGCTTAAGAGCTCTGGAAACACCATATATTTT,CASSMLKSSGNTIYF
TRBD1,TRBJ2-7,.,TRBV11-2,TGTGCCAGCAGCTTAAACAGGGGGCCCGAGCAGTACTTC,CASSLNRGPEQYF
.,TRBJ2-2,.,TRBV5-5,TGTGCCAGCAGCTTGTACCCAGGGGCCCAAGCCGGGGAGCTGTTTTTT,CASSLYPGAQAGELFF
.,TRBJ1-2,.,TRBV7-9,TGTGCCAGCAGCTTGCCGGGGGATAAGGGCTACACCTTC,CASSLPGDKGYTF
.,TRBJ2-3,.,TRBV10-3,TGTGCCATCAGTGTGACTAGCACAGATACGCAGTATTTT,CAISVTSTDTQYF
.,TRBJ1-1,.,TRBV28,TGTGCCAGCAGTTTATTTGGGGCCCTGAACACTGAAGCTTTCTTT,CASSLFGALNTEAFF
TRBD1,TRBJ2-7,.,TRBV11-1,TGTGCCAGCAGCCGTGGGAACCGGGACAGGAATTACGAGCAGTACTTC,CASSRGNRDRNYEQYF
.,TRBJ2-3,.,TRBV11-3,TGTGCCAGCAGCTCTTCTACGGGTACGCAGTATTTT,CASSSSTGTQYF
TRBD1,TRBJ1-1,.,TRBV7-3,TGTGCCAGCAGCCTAACAGGGGACACTGAAGCTTTCTTT,CASSLTGDTEAFF
TRBD1,TRBJ1-3,many,TRBV18,TGTGCCAGCTCACAGGGGGCGAACCCTGGAAACACCATATATTTT,CASSQGANPGNTIYF
.,TRBJ1-4,.,TRBV18,TGTGCCAGCTCACTTCCCCCGGGACAACTTAATGAAAAACTGTTTTTT,CASSLPPGQLNEKLFF